This TCR beta chain was profiled in a study of blood T cell repertoires in COVID-19. V lost 5 bases, J lost 0 bases, and 6 bases stayed unmatched. This CDR3 has 16 amino acids. Germline loops: CDR1 LNHDA, CDR2 SQIVND (reference sequence). Libraries were prepared by immunoSEQ multiplex PCR; TCRdb keeps only in-frame clonotypes and omits some of them. The sample has approximately 220,000 clones, around 82% seen once. The specimen was peripheral blood. This TCR was recovered from a woman in her 30s who had recovered from COVID-19. The rearrangement uses TRBV19 and TRBJ2-1; the match to TRBD1 covers 8 bases. DNA of the CDR3: TGTGCCAGTAGTCCCCGGACAGGGTCCTCCTACAATGAGCAGTTCTTC. This encodes CASSPRTGSSYNEQFF.